The clone carrying this T cell receptor (beta chain) came up a few times. The patients had localized lung adenocarcinoma, a non-small cell subtype. The data are from a study of CD4 and CD8 cells across lung adenocarcinoma regions. Using its own MiXCR run on the PCR reads, TCRdb lists one record per CDR3 protein. The sample yields around 5,500 distinct CDR3 sequences, approximately 50% seen once. The CDR3 has 14 amino acids. The V end lost 1 base, the J end lost 3 bases, and 8 bases lay between the germline ends. Per germline, CDR1 LGHNA and CDR2 YNFKEQ. The source material was CD4+ T cells from the margin of a lung tumor. The receptor comes from a male donor with lung adenocarcinoma. The CD4 and CD8 labels of this study may be unreliable. This chain links TRBV4-2 with TRBJ2-3, with D possibly being TRBD2 (6 bases). The CDR3 DNA reads TGTGCCAGCAGCCAAGGCGGGGCGACAGATACGCAGTATTTT. This codes for CASSQGGATDTQYF.